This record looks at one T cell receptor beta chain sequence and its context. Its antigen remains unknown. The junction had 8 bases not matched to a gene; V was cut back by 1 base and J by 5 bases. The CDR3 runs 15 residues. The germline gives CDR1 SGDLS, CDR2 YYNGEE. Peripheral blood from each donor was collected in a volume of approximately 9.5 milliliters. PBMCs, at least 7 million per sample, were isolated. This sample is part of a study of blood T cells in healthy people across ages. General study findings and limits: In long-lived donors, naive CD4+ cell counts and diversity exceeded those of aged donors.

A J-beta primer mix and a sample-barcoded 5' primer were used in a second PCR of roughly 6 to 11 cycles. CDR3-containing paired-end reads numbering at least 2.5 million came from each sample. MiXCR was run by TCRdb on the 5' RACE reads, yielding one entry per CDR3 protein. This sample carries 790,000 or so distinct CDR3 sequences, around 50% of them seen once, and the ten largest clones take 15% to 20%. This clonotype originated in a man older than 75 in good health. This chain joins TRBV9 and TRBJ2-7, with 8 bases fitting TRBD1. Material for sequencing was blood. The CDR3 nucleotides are TGTGCCAGCAGCGTACTCGGACAGGGTTTCCACGAGCAGTACTTC. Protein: CASSVLGQGFHEQYF.